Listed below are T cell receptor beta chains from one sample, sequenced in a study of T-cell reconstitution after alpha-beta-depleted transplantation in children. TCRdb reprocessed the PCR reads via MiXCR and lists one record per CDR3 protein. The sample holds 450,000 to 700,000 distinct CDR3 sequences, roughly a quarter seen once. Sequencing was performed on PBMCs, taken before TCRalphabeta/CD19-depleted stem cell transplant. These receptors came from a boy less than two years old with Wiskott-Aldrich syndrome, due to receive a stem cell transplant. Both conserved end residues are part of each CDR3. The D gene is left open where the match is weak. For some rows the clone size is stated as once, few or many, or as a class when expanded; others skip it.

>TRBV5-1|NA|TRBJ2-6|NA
TGCGCCAGCAGTTTACGATTCGGGGGACCTGGGGCCAACGTCCTGACTTTC
CASSLRFGGPGANVLTF
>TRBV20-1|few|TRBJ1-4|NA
TGCAGTGTGGCCGCAACTAATGAAAAACTGTTTTTT
CSVAATNEKLFF
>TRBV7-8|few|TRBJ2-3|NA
TGTGCCAGCAGCTTAGAGAGCAGAGATACGCAGTATTTT
CASSLESRDTQYF
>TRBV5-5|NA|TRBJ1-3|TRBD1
TGTGCCAGCGCACGACAGGGAGGAAACACCATATATTTT
CASARQGGNTIYF
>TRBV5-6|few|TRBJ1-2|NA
TGTGCCAGCAGCCCGTACTCAGTCATGAAGTCTGGCTACACCTTC
CASSPYSVMKSGYTF
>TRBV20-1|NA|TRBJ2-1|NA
TGCAGTGCTAGAACGCTGAATGAGCAGTTCTTC
CSARTLNEQFF
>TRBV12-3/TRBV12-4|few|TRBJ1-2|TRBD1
TGTGCCAGCGTCCGCAGGGGGCGAGGCTACACCTTC
CASVRRGRGYTF
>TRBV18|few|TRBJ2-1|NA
TGTGCCAGCCATCCGGGACTGTCTAACAATGAGCAGTTCTTC
CASHPGLSNNEQFF
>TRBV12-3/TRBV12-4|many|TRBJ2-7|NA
TGTGCCAGCAGTTTGAGGGGACATCCCGCCGAGCAGTACTTC
CASSLRGHPAEQYF
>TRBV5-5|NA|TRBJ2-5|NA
TGTGCCAGCAGCTTGGCGTCCAGGGCTGGGACCCAGTACTTC
CASSLASRAGTQYF
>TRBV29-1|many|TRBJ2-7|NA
TGCAGCGTTGGGCCCGGGGACCACGAGCAGTACTTC
CSVGPGDHEQYF
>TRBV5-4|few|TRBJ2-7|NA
TGTGCCAGCAGCTTAGAACAGCGCGAGCAGTACTTC
CASSLEQREQYF
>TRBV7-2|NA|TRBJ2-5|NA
TGTGCCAGCAGCTTTCCGAGCGTTGAGACCCAGTACTTC
CASSFPSVETQYF
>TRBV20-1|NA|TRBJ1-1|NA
TGCAGTCCTAATGGCGTGGCCACTGAAGCTTTCTTT
CSPNGVATEAFF
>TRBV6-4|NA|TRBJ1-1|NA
TGTGCCAGCAGTGAAGGCCCCTACAAGTCGACGGCTGAAGCTTTCTTT
CASSEGPYKSTAEAFF
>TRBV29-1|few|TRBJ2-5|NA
TGCAGCGTTGAATGGCTAGGCAGATACCAAGAGACCCAGTACTTC
CSVEWLGRYQETQYF
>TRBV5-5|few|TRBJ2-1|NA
TGTGCCAGCAGCCCAAACTTACTGTACTCCTACAATGAGCAGTTCTTC
CASSPNLLYSYNEQFF
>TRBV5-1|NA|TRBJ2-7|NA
TGCGCCAGCAGCTGGGGACACAGCTCCTACGAGCAGTACTTC
CASSWGHSSYEQYF
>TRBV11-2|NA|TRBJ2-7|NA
TGTGCCAGCAGCTTAGTCGTGGGGGCCTACGAGCAGTACTTC
CASSLVVGAYEQYF
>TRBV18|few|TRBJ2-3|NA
TGTGCCAGCTCACCAAGGCTAGCGTTCACAGATACGCAGTATTTT
CASSPRLAFTDTQYF
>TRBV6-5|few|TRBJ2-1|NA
TGTGCCAGCAGTTACCCGTCCGGGACCAGAAACAATGAGCAGTTCTTC
CASSYPSGTRNNEQFF
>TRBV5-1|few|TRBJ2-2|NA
TGCGCCAGCAGCCTGCGTAGTTACACCGGGGAGCTGTTTTTT
CASSLRSYTGELFF
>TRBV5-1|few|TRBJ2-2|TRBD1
TGCGCCAGCAGCCCCGGACAGGGGGCCTCCGGGGAGCTGTTTTTT
CASSPGQGASGELFF
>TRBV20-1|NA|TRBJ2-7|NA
TGCTGTGCTAGAGGAGGAGCCGGGGGCGCGGAGTCCTACGAGCAGTACTTC
CCARGGAGGAESYEQYF
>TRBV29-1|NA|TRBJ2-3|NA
TGCAGCGTTGAACCCTCCCCGCAGTATTTT
CSVEPSPQYF
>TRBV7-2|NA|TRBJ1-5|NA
TGTGCCAGCAGCTTATTGGCCCAGCCCCAGCATTTT
CASSLLAQPQHF
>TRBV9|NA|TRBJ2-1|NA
TGTGCCAGCAGCGTAGGGGCGATCAATGAGCAGTTCTTC
CASSVGAINEQFF
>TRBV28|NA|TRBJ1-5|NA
TGTGCCAGCAGTTTTCCCCCAGCATATAGCAATCAGCCCCAGCATTTT
CASSFPPAYSNQPQHF
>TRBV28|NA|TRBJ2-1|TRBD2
TGTGCCAGCAGTCCACTAGCGGGAGGCGCTTACAATGAGCAGTTCTTC
CASSPLAGGAYNEQFF
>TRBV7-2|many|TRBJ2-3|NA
TGTGCCAGCAGCCCCCCGGGAGATACGCAGTATTTT
CASSPPGDTQYF
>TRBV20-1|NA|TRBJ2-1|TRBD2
TGCAGTGCTCCCAGGCGGGAGGGGGTTTTGCATGAGCAGTTCTTC
CSAPRREGVLHEQFF
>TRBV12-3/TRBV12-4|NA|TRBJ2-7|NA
TGTGCCAGCAGTTTTAGGGACTACGAGCAGTACTTC
CASSFRDYEQYF
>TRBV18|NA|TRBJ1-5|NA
TGTGCCAGCTCACCACGGGCTGACGGGAATCAGCCCCAGCATTTT
CASSPRADGNQPQHF
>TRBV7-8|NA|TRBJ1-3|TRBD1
TGTGCCAGCAGCTTCCTCCCGACAGGGGAGTCATCGAGAAACACCATATATTTT
CASSFLPTGESSRNTIYF
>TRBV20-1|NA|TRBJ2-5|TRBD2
TGCAGTGCTAGCGGGCTAGCGGGAGGGGAGACCCAGTACTTC
CSASGLAGGETQYF
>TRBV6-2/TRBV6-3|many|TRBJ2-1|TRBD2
TGTGCCAGCAGTGGACTAGCGGGCCTCAATGAGCAGTTCTTC
CASSGLAGLNEQFF
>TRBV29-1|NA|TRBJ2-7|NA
TGCCGCGTAGCGGAGTGGTACTACGAGCAGTACTTC
CRVAEWYYEQYF
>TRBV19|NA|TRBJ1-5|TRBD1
TGTGCCAGTAAGCCGGACAGGGCAGGCAATCAGCCCCAGCATTTT
CASKPDRAGNQPQHF
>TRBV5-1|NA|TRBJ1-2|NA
TGCGCCAGCAGCTTGGCGCTGAGGGAGGGACTGAACTATGGCTACACCTTC
CASSLALREGLNYGYTF
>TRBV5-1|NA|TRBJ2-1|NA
TGCGCCAGCAGCGTTGAAAGCTCCTACAATGAGCAGTTCTTC
CASSVESSYNEQFF
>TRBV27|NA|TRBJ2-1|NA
TGTGCCAGCAGTCCCGCAGGGTATGAGCAGTTCTTC
CASSPAGYEQFF
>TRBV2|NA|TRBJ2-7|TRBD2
TGTGCCAGCAGTGGGGGTGAATTAGCGGGAGTCTACGAGCAGTACTTC
CASSGGELAGVYEQYF
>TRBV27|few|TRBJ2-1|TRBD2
TGTGCCAGCAAAGAGGGGACGGCGGGAGGTGAGGATGAGCAGTTCTTC
CASKEGTAGGEDEQFF
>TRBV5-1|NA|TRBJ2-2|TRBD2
TGCGCCAGCAGCCAAGGGCTAGCGGGAAAAACCGGGGAGCTGTTTTTT
CASSQGLAGKTGELFF